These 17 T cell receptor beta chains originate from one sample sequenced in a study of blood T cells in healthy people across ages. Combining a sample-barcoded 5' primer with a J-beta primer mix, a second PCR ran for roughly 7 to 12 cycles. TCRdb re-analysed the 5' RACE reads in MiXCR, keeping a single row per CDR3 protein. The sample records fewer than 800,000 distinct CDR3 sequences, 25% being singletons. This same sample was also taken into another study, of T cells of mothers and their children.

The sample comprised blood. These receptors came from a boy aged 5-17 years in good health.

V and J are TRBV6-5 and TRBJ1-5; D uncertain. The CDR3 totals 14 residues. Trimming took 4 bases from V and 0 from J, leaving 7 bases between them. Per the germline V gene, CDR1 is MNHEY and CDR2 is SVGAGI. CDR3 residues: CASSFSASNQPQHF. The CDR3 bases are TGTGCCAGCAGTTTCAGCGCTAGCAATCAGCCCCAGCATTTT.

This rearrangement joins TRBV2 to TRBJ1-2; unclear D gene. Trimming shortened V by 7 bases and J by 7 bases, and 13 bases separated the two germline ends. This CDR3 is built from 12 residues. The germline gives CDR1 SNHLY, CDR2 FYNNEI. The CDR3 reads CASNSGLGGYTF. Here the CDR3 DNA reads TGTGCCAGCAACTCGGGTTTGGGTGGCTACACCTTC.

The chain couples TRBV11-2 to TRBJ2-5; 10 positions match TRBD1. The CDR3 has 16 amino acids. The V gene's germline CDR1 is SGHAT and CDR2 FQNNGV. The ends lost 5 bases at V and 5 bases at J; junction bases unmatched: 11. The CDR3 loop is CASSPGQGKLGETQYF. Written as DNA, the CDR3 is TGTGCCAGCAGCCCGGGACAGGGGAAGTTGGGGGAGACCCAGTACTTC.

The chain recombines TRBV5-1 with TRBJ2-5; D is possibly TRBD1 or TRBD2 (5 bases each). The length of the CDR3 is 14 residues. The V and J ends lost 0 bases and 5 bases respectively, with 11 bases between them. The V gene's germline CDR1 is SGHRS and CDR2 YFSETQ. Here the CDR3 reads CASSLGPGTETQYF. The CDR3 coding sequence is TGCGCCAGCAGCTTGGGCCCGGGGACGGAGACCCAGTACTTC.

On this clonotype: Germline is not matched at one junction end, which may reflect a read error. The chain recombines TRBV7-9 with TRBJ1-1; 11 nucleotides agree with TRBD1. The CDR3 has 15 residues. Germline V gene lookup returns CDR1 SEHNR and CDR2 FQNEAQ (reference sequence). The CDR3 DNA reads TGTGCCAGCAGCTTAGCTGGGACAGGGGGGACTGAAGCTTCCTTT. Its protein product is CASSLAGTGGTEASF.

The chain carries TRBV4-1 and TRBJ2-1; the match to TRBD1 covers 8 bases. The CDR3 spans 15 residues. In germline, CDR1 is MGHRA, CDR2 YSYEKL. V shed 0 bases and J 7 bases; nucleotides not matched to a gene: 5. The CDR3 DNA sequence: TGCGCCAGCAGCCAAGATAGGACAGGGACAAATGAGCAGTTCTTC. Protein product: CASSQDRTGTNEQFF.

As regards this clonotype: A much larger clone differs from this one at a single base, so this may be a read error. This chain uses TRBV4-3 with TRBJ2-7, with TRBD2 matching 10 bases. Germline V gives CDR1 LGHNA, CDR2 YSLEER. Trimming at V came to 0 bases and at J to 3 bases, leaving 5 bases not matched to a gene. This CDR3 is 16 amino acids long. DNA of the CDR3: TGCGCCAGCAGCCAAGATCTAGCGGGGGCCGTCTACGAGCAGTACTTC. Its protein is CASSQDLAGAVYEQYF.

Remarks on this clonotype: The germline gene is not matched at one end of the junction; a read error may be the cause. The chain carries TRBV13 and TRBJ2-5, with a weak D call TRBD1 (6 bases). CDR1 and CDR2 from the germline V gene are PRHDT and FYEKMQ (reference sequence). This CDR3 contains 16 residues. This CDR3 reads CASNLGRGRSTETQYF. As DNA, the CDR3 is TGTGCCAGCAACTTAGGCAGGGGACGGAGTACGGAGACCCAGTACTTC.

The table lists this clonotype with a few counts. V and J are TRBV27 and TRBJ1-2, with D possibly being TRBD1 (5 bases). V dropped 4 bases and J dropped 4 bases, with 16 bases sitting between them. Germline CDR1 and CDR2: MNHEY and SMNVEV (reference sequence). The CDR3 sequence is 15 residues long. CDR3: CASSSEGFSFYGYTF. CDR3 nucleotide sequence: TGTGCCAGCAGTTCCGAGGGGTTCTCCTTCTATGGCTACACCTTC.

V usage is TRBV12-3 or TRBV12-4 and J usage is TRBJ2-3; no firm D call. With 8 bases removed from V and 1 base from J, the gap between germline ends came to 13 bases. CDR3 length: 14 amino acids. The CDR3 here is CASVKGGGTDTQYF. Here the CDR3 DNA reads TGTGCCAGCGTTAAGGGTGGAGGCACAGATACGCAGTATTTT.

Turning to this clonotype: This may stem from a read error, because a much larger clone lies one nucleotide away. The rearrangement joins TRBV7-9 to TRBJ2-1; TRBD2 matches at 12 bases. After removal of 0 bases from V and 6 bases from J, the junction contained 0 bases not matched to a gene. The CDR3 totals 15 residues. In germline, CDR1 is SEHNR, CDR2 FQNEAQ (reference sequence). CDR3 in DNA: TGTGCCAGCAGCTTAGCGACTAGCGGGGGCAATGAGCAGTTCTTC. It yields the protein CASSLATSGGNEQFF.

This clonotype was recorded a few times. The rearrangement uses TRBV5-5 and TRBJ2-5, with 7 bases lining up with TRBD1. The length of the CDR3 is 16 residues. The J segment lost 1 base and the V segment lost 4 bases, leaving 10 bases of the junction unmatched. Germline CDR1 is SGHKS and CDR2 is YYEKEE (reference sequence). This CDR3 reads CASSMDLRQGQETQYF. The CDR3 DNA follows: TGTGCCAGCAGCATGGATCTGAGACAGGGCCAAGAGACCCAGTACTTC. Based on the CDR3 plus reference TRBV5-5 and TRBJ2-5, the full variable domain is DAGVTQSPTHLIKTRGQQVTLRCSPISGHKSVSWYQQVLGQGPQFIFQYYEKEERGRGNFPDRFSARQFPNYSSELNVNALLLGDSALYLCASSMDLRQGQETQYFGPGTRLLVL.

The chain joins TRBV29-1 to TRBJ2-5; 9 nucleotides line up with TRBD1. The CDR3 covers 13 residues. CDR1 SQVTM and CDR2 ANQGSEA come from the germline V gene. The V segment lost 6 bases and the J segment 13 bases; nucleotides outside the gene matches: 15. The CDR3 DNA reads TGCAGCGTCAGGACAGGGGCGTCCTACGAGCGGTACTTC. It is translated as CSVRTGASYERYF.

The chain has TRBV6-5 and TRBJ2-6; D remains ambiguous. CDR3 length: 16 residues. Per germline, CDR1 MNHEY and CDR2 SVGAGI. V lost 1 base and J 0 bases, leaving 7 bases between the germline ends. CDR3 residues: CASSYLAISGANVLTF. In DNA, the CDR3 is TGTGCCAGCAGTTACTTGGCTATCTCTGGGGCCAACGTCCTGACTTTC.

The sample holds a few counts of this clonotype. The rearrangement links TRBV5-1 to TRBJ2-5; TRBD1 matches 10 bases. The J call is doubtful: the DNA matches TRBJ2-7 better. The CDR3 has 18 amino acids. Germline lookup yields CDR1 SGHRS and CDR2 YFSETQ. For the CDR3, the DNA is TGCGCCAGCAGCACCCACTCCCCGGGACAGGGGATCGAGTACGAGCAGTACTTC. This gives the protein CASSTHSPGQGIEYEQYF.

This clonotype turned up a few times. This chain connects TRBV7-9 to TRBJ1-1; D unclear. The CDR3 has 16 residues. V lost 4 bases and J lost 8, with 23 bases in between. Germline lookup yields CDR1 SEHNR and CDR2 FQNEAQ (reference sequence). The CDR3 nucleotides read TGTGCCAGCAGCTCCAGCGATCCAGTTTATGACGTAGAAGCTTTCTTT. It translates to CASSSSDPVYDVEAFF.

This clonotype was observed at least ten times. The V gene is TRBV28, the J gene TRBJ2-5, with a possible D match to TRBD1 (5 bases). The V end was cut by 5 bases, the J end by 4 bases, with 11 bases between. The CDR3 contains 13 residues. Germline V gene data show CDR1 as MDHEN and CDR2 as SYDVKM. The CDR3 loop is CASSSGARETQYF. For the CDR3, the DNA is TGTGCCAGCAGTAGTGGGGCCAGAGAGACCCAGTACTTC. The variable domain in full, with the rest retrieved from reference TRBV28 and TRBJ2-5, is DVKVTQSSRYLVKRTGEKVFLECVQDMDHENMFWYRQDPGLGLRLIYFSYDVKMKEKGDIPEGYSVSREKKERFSLILESASTNQTSMYLCASSSGARETQYFGPGTRLLVL.